The rows below give T cell receptor beta chains drawn from one sample of a study of OX40 agonist ivuxolimab in advanced cancers. Profiled with immunoSEQ multiplex PCR; TCRdb holds only in-frame clones, not every one. Of approximately 60,000 clones in the sample, roughly 84% were seen once. Sample: CD4+ or CD8+ T cells sorted from blood, taken in a trial of the OX40 agonist ivuxolimab. The source is an adult with an advanced solid tumor such as melanoma, head and neck, liver or kidney cancer. CDR3s include the opening cysteine and the closing phenylalanine or tryptophan. A D gene is named only where the DNA matches it firmly. The size of a clone is reported for some rows only, either as once, few or many, or as a class for expanded clones.

D,size,J,V,DNA,CDR3
TRBD1,-,TRBJ1-1,TRBV6-5,TGTGCCAGCAGTGCCCGGAAGGGGGCCGAGCTTGAAGCTTTCTTT,CASSARKGAELEAFF
-,-,TRBJ1-2,TRBV4-1,TGCGCCAGCAGCCAAGCCCAGCCGGCACGCTACACCTTC,CASSQAQPARYTF
-,-,TRBJ2-7,TRBV10-3,TGTTTCCCCCCGCTTTCCCGGTACTTC,CFPPLSRYF
-,-,TRBJ2-7,TRBV18,TGTGCCAGCTCACCAGTACAGCGGGCTGGTGAGCAGTACTTC,CASSPVQRAGEQYF
-,once,TRBJ2-7,TRBV6-6,TGTGCCAGCAGTTACTCGGGCGGTCGGGGAGAGCAGTACTTC,CASSYSGGRGEQYF
TRBD1,-,TRBJ1-2,TRBV5-4,TGTGCCAGCAGCCGGGAGACAGGGGTTGGCTACACCTTC,CASSRETGVGYTF
-,-,TRBJ1-2,TRBV25-1,TGTGCCAGCAGTGAATCTGGAGTGAGGGCGTTCGCTGGCTACACCTTC,CASSESGVRAFAGYTF
TRBD2,-,TRBJ2-7,TRBV5-1,TGCGCCAGCAGCTTGGCCGTTTCTAGCGGGATCTACGAGCAGTACTTC,CASSLAVSSGIYEQYF
TRBD1,-,TRBJ2-7,TRBV9,TGTGCCAGCAGCGTAGGCACAGGGGGCATCAGCGAGCAGTACTTC,CASSVGTGGISEQYF
-,few,TRBJ1-1,TRBV30,TGTGCCTGGAGTGTCCAGAGGAACACTGAAGCTTTCTTT,CAWSVQRNTEAFF
-,-,TRBJ2-2,TRBV29-1,TGCAGCGTTGAAGGGGGGCGTTTCACCGGGGAGCTGTTTTTT,CSVEGGRFTGELFF
-,-,TRBJ1-1,TRBV6-5,TGTGCCAGCAGTTACTCGTTTACCCCCTCGGCTGAAGCTTTCTTT,CASSYSFTPSAEAFF
-,-,TRBJ2-4,TRBV9,TGTGCCAGCAGCGCTTCGGGGCGGTCCAAAAACATTCAGTACTTC,CASSASGRSKNIQYF
TRBD2,once,TRBJ2-7,TRBV7-2,TGTGCCAGCAGCTTACTAGCGGGGGGCTCCTACGAGCAGTACTTC,CASSLLAGGSYEQYF
TRBD1,-,TRBJ1-6,TRBV16,TGTGCCAGCAGCCAAAGACAGGGGCTCAATTCACCCCTCCACTTT,CASSQRQGLNSPLHF
-,once,TRBJ2-1,TRBV18,TGTGCCAGCTCACCCAAGGGGGATGAGCAGTTCTTC,CASSPKGDEQFF
-,-,TRBJ2-5,TRBV6-1,TGTGCCAGCAGTGAATGGGGGGCGGGAGAGACCCAGTACTTC,CASSEWGAGETQYF
-,few,TRBJ1-2,TRBV2,TGTGCCAGCAGTGAAGTGGGGAGGAACTATGGCTACACCTTC,CASSEVGRNYGYTF
-,-,TRBJ1-2,TRBV11-2,TGTGCCAGCAGCTTAGCCACGGGGCCCGGTGGCTACACCTTC,CASSLATGPGGYTF
-,-,TRBJ2-2,TRBV5-1,TGCGCCAGCAGCTTGAGGTCGGGGAACACCGGGGAGCTGTTTTTT,CASSLRSGNTGELFF
TRBD2,-,TRBJ2-3,TRBV7-8,TGTGCCAGCAGCCCCAGGGGACTAGCTGCCCACACAGATACGCAGTATTTT,CASSPRGLAAHTDTQYF
-,-,TRBJ1-2,TRBV7-2,TGTGCCAGCAGCCAAGGGACATATAACTATGGCTACACCTTC,CASSQGTYNYGYTF
-,-,TRBJ1-5,TRBV15,TGTGCCACCAGCACCGACAGAAATAGCAATCAGCCCCAGCATTTT,CATSTDRNSNQPQHF
-,-,TRBJ1-1,TRBV27,TGTGCCAGCAGTTTCAGACAGAGAAACACTGAAGCTTTCTTT,CASSFRQRNTEAFF
TRBD1,-,TRBJ1-1,TRBV7-6,TGTGCCAGCAGCGCAGGACAGGACACTGAAGCTTTCTTT,CASSAGQDTEAFF
TRBD1,-,TRBJ2-7,TRBV5-1,TGCGCCAGCAGCCACGGGACAGTTCGCTACGAGCAGTACTTC,CASSHGTVRYEQYF
-,few,TRBJ1-4,TRBV5-6,TGTGCCAGCAGCCTAGCGGGACATCATGAAAAACTGTTTTTT,CASSLAGHHEKLFF
TRBD1,many,TRBJ1-3,TRBV10-3,TGTGCCATCGGGGACAGGGGGCGAGGTGGAAACACCATATATTTT,CAIGDRGRGGNTIYF
-,-,TRBJ1-1,TRBV5-1,TGCGCCAGCAGCTTGGCCGGAGGAGGGGCCAGGAACACTGAAGCTTTCTTT,CASSLAGGGARNTEAFF
TRBD1,-,TRBJ2-5,TRBV4-1,TGCGCCAGCAGCCAAGACGCGAGGACAGGTCGCGGGACCCAGTACTTC,CASSQDARTGRGTQYF
-,few,TRBJ2-4,TRBV5-4,TGTGCCAGCAGCTTGTACGACAAAAACATTCAGTACTTC,CASSLYDKNIQYF
-,-,TRBJ1-4,TRBV5-5,TGTGCCAGCAGCCCCCGGTGGGTGGGTGAAAAACTGTTTTTT,CASSPRWVGEKLFF
-,-,TRBJ1-2,TRBV4-3,TGCGCCAGCAGCCAAGAGTTAGGGACTAACTATGGCTACACCTTC,CASSQELGTNYGYTF
-,-,TRBJ2-3,TRBV5-1,TGCGCCAGCAGCGAGACTGTATCGGTAGTGGATACGCAGTATTTT,CASSETVSVVDTQYF
-,-,TRBJ1-5,TRBV5-6,TGTGCCAGCAGCTTGGCAGGGGCGCATCAGCCCCAGCATTTT,CASSLAGAHQPQHF
TRBD1,-,TRBJ2-4,TRBV4-1,TGCGCCAGCAGCCAAGGGAGAGGGACAGGGGTGGCCAAAAACATTCAGTACTTC,CASSQGRGTGVAKNIQYF
-,-,TRBJ1-2,TRBV6-6,TGTGCCAGCAGACGGGAAGGGGGTGGCTATGGCTACACCTTC,CASRREGGGYGYTF
-,-,TRBJ2-5,TRBV21-1,TGTGCCAGCAGCGCTCCGGGACTAGCGGAGACCCAGTACTTC,CASSAPGLAETQYF
TRBD2,-,TRBJ2-7,TRBV5-4,TGTGCCAGCAGCGAGCGGGGGAACTTCTACGAGCAGTACTTC,CASSERGNFYEQYF
-,-,TRBJ2-5,TRBV7-9,TGTGCCAGCAGCTTAGCTTCGCGCCAAGAGACCCAGTACTTC,CASSLASRQETQYF
TRBD1,-,TRBJ1-2,TRBV18,TGTGCCAGCTCACCCCGGGACAGCAGATATGGCTACACCTTC,CASSPRDSRYGYTF
TRBD2,-,TRBJ2-1,TRBV30,TGTGCCTGGAGTGTTGGCGGGGGGGTCTATGAGCAGTTCTTC,CAWSVGGGVYEQFF
-,-,TRBJ1-2,TRBV18,TGTGCCAGCTCACCACCCGGGATAACTAACTATGGCTACACCTTC,CASSPPGITNYGYTF
TRBD1,-,TRBJ1-3,TRBV9,TGTGCCAGCAGCGCCCTTACAGGGGCCAACTCTGGAAACACCATATATTTT,CASSALTGANSGNTIYF
-,once,TRBJ1-3,TRBV25-1,TGTGCCAGCAGTGAACCCAGGTTGGTTGGAAACACCATATATTTT,CASSEPRLVGNTIYF
-,-,TRBJ2-7,TRBV20-1,TGCAGTGCTAGCCCTAACTACGAGCAGTACTTC,CSASPNYEQYF
TRBD1,-,TRBJ2-7,TRBV5-1,TGCGCCAGCAGCTCCGACCCTGGGACAGCCTACGAGCAGTACTTC,CASSSDPGTAYEQYF
-,-,TRBJ1-2,TRBV5-6,TGTGCCAGCAGCTTCCCCACGGGAGGCTACACCTTC,CASSFPTGGYTF
-,-,TRBJ1-2,TRBV10-2,TGCGCCAGCAGTGAACAGGCGTACTATGGCTACACCTTC,CASSEQAYYGYTF
-,few,TRBJ2-2,TRBV12-5,TGTGCTAGTGGTTTGGACAGTCCGCGCGGGGAGCTGTTTTTT,CASGLDSPRGELFF
TRBD1,few,TRBJ2-1,TRBV7-2,TGTGCCAGCATCCTGGACAGGATCTACAATGAGCAGTTCTTC,CASILDRIYNEQFF
-,few,TRBJ1-2,TRBV23-1,TGCGCCAGCAGTGGCCGAGACACCGTTAACTACACCTTC,CASSGRDTVNYTF
-,-,TRBJ2-2,TRBV9,TGTGCCAGCAGGCCGACATGGGAGAACACCGGGGAGCTGTTTTTT,CASRPTWENTGELFF